This T cell receptor (beta chain) was captured by sequencing in a study of blood T cell repertoires in COVID-19. For the study at large: Samples taken during acute and convalescent COVID-19 were collected in the United States, Italy and Spain. T cells, B-cell-depleted T cells, or PBMCs provided the cDNA or gDNA that served as material.

After removal of 0 bases from V and 2 bases from J, the junction contained 7 bases not matched to a gene. CDR3 length: 17 amino acids. Germline values: CDR1 SGDLS, CDR2 YYNGEE. Authors' methods: Estimates of nucleated cell counts were drawn from the amplification of reference gene primers. The method was immunoSEQ multiplex PCR; TCRdb's version includes in-frame clones alone and lacks a portion of them. The V and J calls and clone size come from that table; D and trimming were worked out from the DNA. The data show about 200,000 clones, 88% seen once. Sequencing was performed on peripheral blood. The chain combines TRBV9 with TRBJ2-5; 10 nucleotides line up with TRBD2. The clonotype was recovered from a man younger than 30 with active or convalescent COVID-19. Here the CDR3 reads CASSVGASGGNQETQYF. For the CDR3, the DNA is TGTGCCAGCAGCGTAGGGGCTAGCGGGGGAAATCAAGAGACCCAGTACTTC. The whole variable domain, remainder taken from reference TRBV9 and TRBJ2-5, is DSGVTQTPKHLITATGQRVTLRCSPRSGDLSVYWYQQSLDQGLQFLIQYYNGEERAKGNILERFSAQQFPDLHSELNLSSLELGDSALYFCASSVGASGGNQETQYFGPGTRLLVL.